This T cell receptor (beta chain) was captured in a study of T cells in Graves' hyperthyroidism and ophthalmopathy. TCR beta CDR3 region amplification was performed from RNA transcripts. TCR CDR3 underwent first-round RT-PCR with the HTBI primer set. Via MiXCR, TCRdb re-called the multiplex PCR reads, giving one row per CDR3 protein. The sample has about 480,000 distinct CDR3 sequences, approximately 15% seen once. The CDR3 length is 16 residues. Deletions cut 1 base from V and 2 bases from J, with 15 bases between. CDR1 is SGHRS and CDR2 is YFSETQ in the germline V gene. General observations from the study: Classification by a 13 V-J model distinguished ophthalmopathy from stable hyperthyroidism. Expanded thyroid clonotypes (above 0.001) were mostly also found in blood.

Concerning this clonotype: What it binds is unknown.

The receptor comes from a woman younger than 30 with Graves' hyperthyroidism. Sequences were obtained from blood. This chain connects TRBV5-1 to TRBJ2-5; D tentatively fits TRBD1 or TRBD2 (6 bases each). The CDR3 bases are TGCGCCAGCAGCTTGCAGCCGGGGGCCAGTCAAGAGACCCAGTACTTC. Its protein is CASSLQPGASQETQYF.